This T cell receptor beta chain was recovered during a study of somatic mutations in T cells in chronic GVHD (dated by TCRdb to the early 2020s). On this clone itself: Its antigen is not yet known. No base-level quality is on record; no much larger clone is a single base apart.

For sorting, staining was performed with anti-CD3, anti-CD4, anti-CD8 and a Vbeta20 antibody from the IOTest Beta Mark kit on a FACSAria III, and a purity above 98% was achieved. Peripheral blood was collected in sodium heparin tubes and mononuclear cells were isolated by Ficoll-Paque PLUS density gradient centrifugation. Before TCRbeta deep sequencing, the CD4+ Vbeta20+, CD4+ Vbeta20-, and CD8+ T cell fractions were FACS-sorted. Genomic DNA was isolated and then used for the TCRbeta deep sequencing. TCRbeta CDR3 sequencing and initial data processing were performed as a commercial service with the immunoSEQ assay. Per the original workflow: Reads were demultiplexed, adapter and primer sequences were removed, similar clones were merged by frequency-ratio clustering, and V, D, J genes were annotated with IMGT. The clones in this table, taken by TCRdb from immuneACCESS, are in-frame only. Not every clone is retained; where verified, under half of the shortfall comes from an unresolved V gene, and the cause of the rest is unknown. V and J calls and clone size are as listed in that table; D and trimming were resolved from the DNA. The sample yields 12,000 to 15,000 clones; roughly three quarters were counted once. Around 32% of the sample lies in the top ten.

Counted from cysteine to phenylalanine, this CDR3 has 13 amino acids. CDR3 DNA is the only sequence kept; it has 39 bases, read in frame from the first base. As encoded in the germline V gene (reference sequence), CDR1 is SEHNR while CDR2 is FQNEAQ. Trimming removed 5 bases from V and 2 bases from J; the gene matches leave 1 base unexplained. The receptor was isolated from a male patient between 50 and 60 years old with chronic graft-versus-host disease. Following a transplant, some T cells may be graft donor cells, not patient cells. Material for sequencing was Vbeta20-negative CD4+ T cells from blood. In the paper's terms, the cell subset or site label means: CD4+ T cells sorted as TCR Vbeta20 negative by flow cytometry. The chain employs TRBV7-9 and TRBJ1-1; 8 nucleotides in the junction match TRBD1. The DNA sequence follows: TGTGCCAGCAGCGACAGGGGAAACACTGAAGCTTTCTTT. Its protein is CASSDRGNTEAFF.